This TCR beta chain was obtained from a study of cytomegalovirus exposure and HLA in healthy donors. TCRdb keeps only in-frame clones here, not all; method: immunoSEQ multiplex PCR. The sample has 130,000 to 150,000 clones, approximately 88% seen once. This receptor was identified in a man in his late teens or twenties in good health and CMV-seropositive. Sequences were obtained from PBMCs.

The CDR3 sequence is CASSFGGTYEQYF. CDR3 nucleotides: TGTGCCAGCAGCTTTGGTGGTACTTACGAGCAGTACTTC. The rearrangement links TRBV7-8 to TRBJ2-7; D ambiguous. The CDR3 sequence is 13 residues long. V shed 3 bases and J shed 4 bases, with 10 bases lying between them. Per germline, CDR1 SGHVS and CDR2 FQNEAQ.